This paragraph reports one T cell receptor beta chain. As yet, its antigen is unknown. Clones were sequenced by immunoSEQ multiplex PCR, and TCRdb holds only the in-frame ones, with some missing. In the table there are under 110,000 clones, around 85% of which are singletons. Those with chemo-refractory metastatic non-small-cell lung cancer were treated with focal radiation combined with CTLA-4 blockade using ipilimumab. From germline, CDR1 is ENHRY and CDR2 SYGVKD. This CDR3 spans 15 amino acids. V was pared by 5 bases and J by 4 bases, with 6 bases of the junction left unmatched. The source of the sample is a study of radiotherapy plus CTLA-4 blockade in lung cancer. Study-wide context: Objective responses were recorded in roughly 17% of patients, with disease control recorded in 25% to 35%.

Study conclusions and caveats: Blood-borne expansion of tumor-derived TCR clones followed radiotherapy plus ipilimumab.

The sample was peripheral blood, taken from a patient treated with radiotherapy plus ipilimumab. The receptor comes from a human donor with non-small cell lung cancer that progressed on radiotherapy plus ipilimumab. Some clones in this sample may be carry-over from other donors' samples. The chain joins TRBV10-3 to TRBJ1-3, with 9 bases matching TRBD1. The CDR3 bases are TGTGCCATCAGTAAAGACAGGGGGGCAGGAAACACCATATATTTT. Its translation: CAISKDRGAGNTIYF.